Below, 9 T cell receptor beta chains from the same sample are listed, as sequenced in a study of spatial heterogeneity in lung cancer. TCRdb reprocessed the 5' RACE reads via MiXCR and lists one record per CDR3 protein. The sample carries about 7,000 distinct CDR3 sequences, about 19% recorded once. Time point given: sample taken at primary tumor resection. Sequencing was performed on whole RNA extracted from tumor and nontumor lung tissue, or from frozen PBMC, and the material was left unsorted. Source: PBMCs, taken at surgery. All receptors come from a female donor with early-stage non-small cell lung cancer.

This clonotype ranks as medium-sized. The chain recombines TRBV14 with TRBJ1-6; no reliable D call. Germline CDR1 SGHDN, CDR2 FVKESK. This CDR3 contains 13 residues. The V gene lost 5 bases and the J gene lost 7 bases, with 9 bases spanning the gap. The CDR3 nucleotides are TGTGCCAGCAGCACGCGACTCAATTCACCCCTCCACTTT. Translated, it gives CASSTRLNSPLHF. The variable domain in full, with the rest retrieved from reference TRBV14 and TRBJ1-6, is EAGVTQFPSHSVIEKGQTVTLRCDPISGHDNLYWYRRVMGKEIKFLLHFVKESKQDESGMPNNRFLAERTGGTYSTLKVQPAELEDSGVYFCASSTRLNSPLHFGNGTRLTVT.

J is TRBJ2-1 and V is TRBV29-1, with TRBD1 identical over 7 bases. CDR1 and CDR2 from the germline V gene are SQVTM and ANQGSEA. V trimming: 7 bases; J trimming: 10 bases; junction bases outside the gene matches: 10. This CDR3 is built from 12 residues. CDR3 DNA sequence: TGCAGCGGCCGACAGGGTGAAAACGAGCAGTTCTTC. Protein sequence: CSGRQGENEQFF.

In regard to this clonotype: The CDR3 does not close with the conserved phenylalanine or tryptophan, likely indicating a read error. The chain combines TRBV27 with TRBJ2-7, with D perhaps being TRBD1 or TRBD2 (6 bases each). The germline V and J ends were trimmed by 6 bases and 4 bases, with 19 bases remaining between them. Looked up from germline, CDR1 is MNHEY and CDR2 is SMNVEV (reference sequence). The CDR3 consists of 15 residues. CDR3 in amino acids: CASSDRGEGGYEQYL. Here the CDR3 DNA reads TGTGCCAGCAGCGACCGAGGTGAGGGGGGTTACGAGCAGTACCTC.

This chain links TRBV24-1 with TRBJ2-1, with D possibly matching TRBD1 (6 bases). With 1 base removed from V and 7 bases from J, the gap between germline ends came to 10 bases. Germline V gene lookup returns CDR1 KGHDR and CDR2 SFDVKD. The CDR3 extends over 14 amino acids. The CDR3 region has the DNA TGTGCCACCAGTGATTTCACAGGGTGGAATGAGCAGTTCTTC. Protein sequence: CATSDFTGWNEQFF.

In its sample, this clonotype ranks as medium-sized. The DNA for the CDR3 is TGCGCCAGCAGCTTGGCCGGGAACACTGAAGCTTTCTTT. Its protein is CASSLAGNTEAFF. The chain recombines TRBV5-1 with TRBJ1-1; D remains ambiguous. V was shortened by 0 bases and J by 1 base, with 4 bases between the two germline ends. This CDR3 contains 13 residues. Germline V gene sequence: CDR1 SGHRS, CDR2 YFSETQ.

This clonotype qualifies as medium-sized. V gene TRBV7-8 combines with J gene TRBJ2-1, with D possibly TRBD2 on 6 matching bases. V was clipped by 0 bases and J by 2 bases, with 11 bases between them. This CDR3 spans 16 amino acids. The germline CDR1 and CDR2 sequences are SGHVS and FQNEAQ. The CDR3: CASSLAGRGAYNEQFF. CDR3 in DNA: TGTGCCAGCAGCTTAGCCGGGCGGGGAGCCTACAATGAGCAGTTCTTC.

The V call is TRBV11-2, the J call TRBJ2-1, with D unresolved. Germline V gives CDR1 SGHAT, CDR2 FQNNGV. The CDR3 contains 13 residues. With 0 bases removed from V and 6 bases from J, the gap between germline ends came to 6 bases. The CDR3 DNA sequence: TGTGCCAGCAGCTTAGACTCGGTCAATGAGCAGTTCTTC. It yields the protein CASSLDSVNEQFF.

This sequence joins TRBV10-2 and TRBJ2-1; D gene ambiguous. The germline V gene has CDR1 WSHSY and CDR2 SAAADI. This CDR3 region has 15 residues. V was cut by 2 bases and J by 3 bases, with 11 bases left in between. The CDR3 reads CASSERLGLYNEQFF. DNA of the CDR3: TGCGCCAGCAGTGAGCGGCTAGGCCTCTACAATGAGCAGTTCTTC.

In this sample, this clonotype turned up many times. This chain connects TRBV30 to TRBJ2-5; tentative D call: TRBD1 (6 bases). Germline values: CDR1 GTSNPN, CDR2 SVGIG (reference sequence). The CDR3 loop spans 12 amino acids. V was trimmed by 5 bases and J by 6 bases, leaving 13 bases between them. In DNA form, the CDR3 reads TGTGCCTGGTCACAGGGCGCAAAGACCCAGTACTTC. It encodes CAWSQGAKTQYF.